This TCR beta chain was obtained from a study of graft-versus-host responses after intestinal transplantation. This clone was found once. Its antigen is still unknown. Some clones are missing from TCRdb's copy, which holds only in-frame ones; the method was immunoSEQ multiplex PCR. Here the sample spans about 70,000 clones, 90% being singletons. CDR1 is PRHDT and CDR2 is FYEKMQ in the germline V gene (reference sequence). The CDR3 totals 13 residues. Trimming removed 3 bases from V and 2 bases from J, with 7 bases in between. The material was unstimulated CD8+ T cells sorted from spleen or lymph node cells, obtained before intestinal transplant. This TCR derives from a human donor who received an intestinal transplant. The chain combines TRBV13 with TRBJ1-1; a weak D match, TRBD1 (5 bases). CDR3 coding DNA: TGTGCCAGCAGCTTGACAGCAAACACTGAAGCTTTCTTT. Its translation is CASSLTANTEAFF.